The clone carrying this TCR beta chain was observed many times. Trimming left V 3 bases short and J 0 bases short, with 8 bases between. This CDR3 contains 13 residues. CDR1 and CDR2 from the germline V gene are DFQATT and SNEGSKA (reference sequence). The data were taken from a study of T cells after yellow fever vaccination. TCRdb called the 5' RACE reads again in MiXCR, with one record for every CDR3 protein. Among about 140,000 distinct CDR3 sequences listed, 6.6% were seen once. This TCR was sampled from a man aged 30 to 45 who received the YFV17D yellow fever vaccine. The source material was CD4+ T cells sorted from PBMCs, sampled 10 days after the yellow fever booster vaccination. The chain carries TRBV20-1 and TRBJ1-1, with D possibly matching TRBD1 (5 bases). The CDR3 protein is CSASLTVNTEAFF. The CDR3 DNA is TGCAGTGCTAGTTTGACAGTGAACACTGAAGCTTTCTTT.